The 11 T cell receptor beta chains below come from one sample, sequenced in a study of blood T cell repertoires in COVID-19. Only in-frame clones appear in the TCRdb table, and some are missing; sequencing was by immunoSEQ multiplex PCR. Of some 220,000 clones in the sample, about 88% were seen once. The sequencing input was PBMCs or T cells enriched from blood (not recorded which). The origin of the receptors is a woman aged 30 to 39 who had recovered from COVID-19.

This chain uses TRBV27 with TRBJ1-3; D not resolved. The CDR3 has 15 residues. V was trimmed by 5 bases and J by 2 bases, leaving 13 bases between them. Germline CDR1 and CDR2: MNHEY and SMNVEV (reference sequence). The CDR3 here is CASSITRAAGNTIYF. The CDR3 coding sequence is TGTGCCAGCAGTATAACCCGAGCTGCTGGAAACACCATATATTTT.

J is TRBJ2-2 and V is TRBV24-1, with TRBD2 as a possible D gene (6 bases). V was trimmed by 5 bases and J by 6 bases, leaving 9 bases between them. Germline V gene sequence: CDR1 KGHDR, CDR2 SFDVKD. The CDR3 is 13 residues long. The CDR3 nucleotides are TGTGCCACCAGTGGCGGGGCGGCCGGGGAGCTGTTTTTT. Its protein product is CATSGGAAGELFF.

CDR3 sequence reads: CATRQGNTGELFF. For the CDR3, the DNA is TGTGCCACTCGACAGGGAAACACCGGGGAGCTGTTTTTT. The chain uses TRBV7-9 and TRBJ2-2; 7 positions agree with TRBD1. Germline CDR1 and CDR2: SEHNR and FQNEAQ (reference sequence). Trimming cost V 10 bases and J 2 bases; bases outside gene matches: 4. The CDR3 length is 13 residues.

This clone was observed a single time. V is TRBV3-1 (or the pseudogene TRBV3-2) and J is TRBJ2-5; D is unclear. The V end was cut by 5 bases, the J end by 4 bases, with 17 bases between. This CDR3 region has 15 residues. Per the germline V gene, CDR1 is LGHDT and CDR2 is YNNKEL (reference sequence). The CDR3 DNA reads TGTGCCAGCAGCGATAGAGCATTTGTCGGAGAGACCCAGTACTTC. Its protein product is CASSDRAFVGETQYF.

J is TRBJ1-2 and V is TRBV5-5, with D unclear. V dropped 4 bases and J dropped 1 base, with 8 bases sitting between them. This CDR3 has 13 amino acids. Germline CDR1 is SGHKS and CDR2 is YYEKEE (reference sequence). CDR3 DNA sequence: TGTGCCAGCAGCCCCCGGGGTAACTATGGCTACACCTTC. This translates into CASSPRGNYGYTF.

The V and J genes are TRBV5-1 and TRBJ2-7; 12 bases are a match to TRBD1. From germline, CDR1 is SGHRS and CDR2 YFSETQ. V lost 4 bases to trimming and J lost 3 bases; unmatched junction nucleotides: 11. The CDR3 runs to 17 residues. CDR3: CASSREGTGGLDYEQYF. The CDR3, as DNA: TGCGCCAGCAGCCGAGAGGGGACAGGGGGCCTCGACTACGAGCAGTACTTC.

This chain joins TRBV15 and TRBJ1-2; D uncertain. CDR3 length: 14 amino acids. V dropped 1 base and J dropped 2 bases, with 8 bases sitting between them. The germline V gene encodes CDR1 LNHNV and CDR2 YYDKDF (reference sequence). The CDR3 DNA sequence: TGTGCCACCAGCAGAGGATCGACAAACTATGGCTACACCTTC. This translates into CATSRGSTNYGYTF.

The CDR3 protein is CASALTGTGAEQYF. The CDR3 DNA follows: TGTGCCAGTGCCCTAACCGGGACAGGGGCCGAGCAGTACTTC. The V call is TRBV9, the J call TRBJ2-7, with TRBD1 matching over 10 bases. Germline lookup yields CDR1 SGDLS and CDR2 YYNGEE. The CDR3 consists of 14 residues. J was trimmed by 6 bases and V by 8 bases; bases with no gene match: 11.

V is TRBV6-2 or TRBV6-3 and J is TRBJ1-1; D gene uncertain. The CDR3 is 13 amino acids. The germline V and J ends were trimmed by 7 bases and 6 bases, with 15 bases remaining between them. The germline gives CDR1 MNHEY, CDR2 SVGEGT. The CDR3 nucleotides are TGTGCCAGCACCCCCCGACGGGGTGCTGAAGCTTTCTTT. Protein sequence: CASTPRRGAEAFF.

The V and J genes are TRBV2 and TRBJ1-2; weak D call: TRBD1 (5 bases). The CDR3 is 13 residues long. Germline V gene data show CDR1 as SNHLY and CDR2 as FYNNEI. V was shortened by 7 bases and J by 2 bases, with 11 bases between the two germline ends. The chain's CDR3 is CASTPGGNYGYTF. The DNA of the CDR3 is TGTGCCAGCACCCCCGGGGGAAACTATGGCTACACCTTC.

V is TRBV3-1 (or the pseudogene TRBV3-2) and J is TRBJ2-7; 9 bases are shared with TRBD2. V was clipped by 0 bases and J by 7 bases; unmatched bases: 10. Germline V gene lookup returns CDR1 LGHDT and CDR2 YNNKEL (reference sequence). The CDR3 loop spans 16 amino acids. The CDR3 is CASSQDYASGAGEQYF. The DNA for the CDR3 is TGTGCCAGCAGCCAAGATTACGCTAGCGGGGCGGGGGAGCAGTACTTC.